This TCR beta chain derives from a study of blood T cell repertoires in COVID-19. About the study: Donors in the United States, Italy and Spain gave samples during acute or convalescent COVID-19. PBMCs, B-cell-depleted T cells, or T cells were the source of the cDNA or gDNA that made up the material.

This CDR3 contains 13 residues. V trimming: 5 bases; J trimming: 7 bases; junction bases outside the gene matches: 3. CDR1 and CDR2 from the germline V gene are LGHDT and YNNKEL (reference sequence). Original handling: Amplification with reference gene primers provided the estimates of nucleated cell counts. Measured with immunoSEQ multiplex PCR; TCRdb has only the in-frame clones, and not every one. V and J calls and clone size follow that table, whereas D and trimming were derived from the DNA. This sample has about 77,000 clones, with 80% found just once. The clonotype originates from a woman in her 70s with acute or convalescent COVID-19. Sequencing was performed on peripheral blood. V and J are TRBV3-1 (or the pseudogene TRBV3-2) and TRBJ2-4; 9 positions match TRBD1. CDR3 DNA: TGTGCCAGCAGCTGGGACAGGGCGAACATTCAGTACTTC. Encoded protein: CASSWDRANIQYF.